One sample yielded the 9 T cell receptor beta chains listed below, sequenced in a study of shared T cell receptors in the human thymus. The table came from immunoSEQ multiplex PCR; TCRdb's copy has only in-frame clones and leaves some out. The table shows about 660,000 clones, with around 87% occurring only once. This same sample was also part of a study on human thymus T cells.

The sequencing input was thymocytes. These receptors were collected from a boy in the first two years of life with a congenital heart defect.

This clone has a handful of counts. This rearrangement joins TRBV28 to TRBJ1-1; D gene uncertain. The CDR3 has 14 amino acids. The V end was cut by 2 bases, the J end by 1 base, with 8 bases between. CDR1 is MDHEN and CDR2 is SYDVKM in the germline V gene. CDR3 region: CASSLPGRNTEAFF. CDR3 coding DNA: TGTGCCAGCAGTTTACCGGGAAGGAACACTGAAGCTTTCTTT.

The chain is built from TRBV27 and TRBJ1-4; 11 nucleotides line up with TRBD1. V dropped 5 bases and J dropped 5; count of bases not matched to a gene: 7. This CDR3 is built from 16 residues. The germline V gene has CDR1 MNHEY and CDR2 SMNVEV (reference sequence). The CDR3 coding sequence is TGTGCCAGCAGTCGGACAGGGGGCAAGGGAAATGAAAAACTGTTTTTT. Its translation is CASSRTGGKGNEKLFF.

The chain is built from TRBV6-6 and TRBJ2-1; D gene ambiguous. In germline, CDR1 is MNHNY, CDR2 SVGAGI (reference sequence). The germline V and J ends were trimmed by 0 bases and 6 bases, with 6 bases remaining between them. CDR3 length: 13 amino acids. The CDR3 sequence: CASSYSRSNEQFF. CDR3 nucleotide sequence: TGTGCCAGCAGTTACTCAAGGAGCAATGAGCAGTTCTTC.

The chain recombines TRBV5-5 with TRBJ1-6, with 9 positions matching TRBD1. The CDR3 is made up of 15 amino acids. The J segment lost 9 bases and the V segment lost 3 bases, leaving 7 bases of the junction unmatched. Per germline, CDR1 SGHKS and CDR2 YYEKEE (reference sequence). CDR3 sequence (DNA): TGTGCCAGCAGCTCCGGGACAGGGAAGGGTTCACCCCTCCACTTT. Encoded protein: CASSSGTGKGSPLHF. Drawing the rest from reference TRBV5-5 and TRBJ1-6, the complete variable domain is DAGVTQSPTHLIKTRGQQVTLRCSPISGHKSVSWYQQVLGQGPQFIFQYYEKEERGRGNFPDRFSARQFPNYSSELNVNALLLGDSALYLCASSSGTGKGSPLHFGNGTRLTVT.

This chain joins TRBV4-2 and TRBJ2-7, with 8 bases identical to TRBD2. The junction had 11 bases not matched to a gene; V was cut back by 4 bases and J by 3 bases. CDR3 size: 16 residues. Germline lookup yields CDR1 LGHNA and CDR2 YNFKEQ. CDR3 DNA sequence: TGTGCCAGCAGCCTATCCACGGGACTAGGAGACTACGAGCAGTACTTC. Translation: CASSLSTGLGDYEQYF.

CDR3 in amino acids: CASSLFRGTDTQYF. The CDR3 region has the DNA TGCGCCAGCAGCTTGTTCAGGGGCACAGATACGCAGTATTTT. This chain links TRBV5-1 with TRBJ2-3; tentatively, D is TRBD1 (5 bases). With 1 base removed from V and 1 base from J, the gap between germline ends came to 7 bases. The germline gives CDR1 SGHRS, CDR2 YFSETQ. CDR3 length equals 14 residues.

This clone was detected a few times. The J gene is TRBJ1-3, the V gene TRBV7-9, with D possibly being TRBD1 (5 bases). Trimming removed 4 bases from V and 4 bases from J, with 11 bases in between. In germline, CDR1 is SEHNR, CDR2 FQNEAQ (reference sequence). CDR3 length: 14 residues. DNA for the CDR3: TGTGCCAGCAGCTGCGGGGGGTGCGGAAACACCATATATTTT. Its protein is CASSCGGCGNTIYF.

The chain's CDR3 is CASSLCWTGDTNTEAFF. The CDR3 DNA is TGTGCCAGCAGTTTATGCTGGACAGGGGATACGAACACTGAAGCTTTCTTT. The J gene is TRBJ1-1, the V gene TRBV28, with 9 bases fitting TRBD1. In germline, CDR1 is MDHEN, CDR2 SYDVKM. The CDR3 has 17 amino acids. With V trimmed by 0 bases and J by 1 base, 6 bases remained unmatched.

This clone was detected once. The chain has TRBV27 and TRBJ2-7; D is unclear. The CDR3 contains 14 residues. Trimming shortened V by 0 bases and J by 0 bases, and 6 bases separated the two germline ends. From germline, CDR1 is MNHEY and CDR2 SMNVEV (reference sequence). The chain's CDR3 is CASSLSNSSYEQYF. DNA for the CDR3: TGTGCCAGCAGTTTATCGAACAGCTCCTACGAGCAGTACTTC.